The next 28 T cell receptor beta chains were all read from a single sample in a study of neurological immune-mediated disorders. From the 5' RACE reads, TCRdb called clonotypes with MiXCR, one entry per CDR3 protein. In the table there are tens of thousands of distinct CDR3 sequences, 17% of which are singletons. The sequencing input was PBMCs. These receptors were collected from a woman between 35 and 50 years old in good health.

Concerning this clonotype itself: A much bigger clone sits one base away, suggesting this may be a read error. The rearrangement links TRBV12-3 or TRBV12-4 to TRBJ2-6; D ambiguous. CDR3 length: 15 residues. CDR3 sequence (DNA): TGTGCCAGCACCCCTCCCGACTCTGGGGTCAACGTCCTGACTTTC. It translates to CASTPPDSGVNVLTF.

This clonotype was found many times. Germline and junction disagree at one end, which may indicate a read error. The rearrangement uses TRBV5-1 and TRBJ1-6; 7 bases match TRBD1. Germline lookup yields CDR1 SGHRS and CDR2 YFSETQ. The CDR3 runs to 14 residues. CDR3 DNA sequence: TGCGCCAGCAGCCCGGGACAGCTTAATTCATCCCTCCACTTT. Its protein product is CASSPGQLNSSLHF.

This clonotype occurred many times. The chain uses TRBV5-1 and TRBJ1-6; the D gene is possibly TRBD1 (6 bases). Between the trimmed V and J ends, which lost 7 bases and 10 bases, there was a span of 21 bases. The CDR3 is 15 residues long. Germline lookup yields CDR1 SGHRS and CDR2 YFSETQ. CDR3 bases: TGCGCCAGCGCTATGAGGGGGGACATCGGATCACCCCTCCACTTT. It encodes CASAMRGDIGSPLHF.

This clonotype was observed at least ten times. This rearrangement joins TRBV6-5 to TRBJ2-5; 8 nucleotides agree with TRBD1. J lost 5 bases, V lost 5 bases, and 10 bases had no gene match. This CDR3 is built from 15 residues. Per the germline V gene, CDR1 is MNHEY and CDR2 is SVGAGI. Here the CDR3 DNA reads TGTGCCAGCAGTCCCGGGACAGGTCTGGGGGAGACCCAGTACTTC. The encoded protein is CASSPGTGLGETQYF.

This clonotype was counted only a few times. The chain carries TRBV6-5 and TRBJ2-5; a possible D gene is TRBD2 (6 bases). The V end lost 2 bases, the J end lost 2 bases, and 12 bases lay between the germline ends. Germline lookup yields CDR1 MNHEY and CDR2 SVGAGI. The CDR3 sequence is 15 residues long. In DNA form, the CDR3 reads TGTGCCAGCAGTTACGGAGGGTCTGGTCAAGAGACCCAGTACTTC. Translating gives CASSYGGSGQETQYF.

This clonotype was observed at least ten times. V is TRBV20-1 and J is TRBJ2-5; D may correspond to TRBD1 or TRBD2 (5 bases each). The germline V and J ends were trimmed by 5 bases and 2 bases, with 12 bases remaining between them. Germline lookup yields CDR1 DFQATT and CDR2 SNEGSKA (reference sequence). The CDR3 extends over 13 amino acids. In DNA, the CDR3 is TGCAGTGCTCGCCGGGACCCTCAAGAGACCCAGTACTTC. Protein product: CSARRDPQETQYF.

The genes are TRBV3-1 and TRBJ2-1, with 11 positions matching TRBD1. Germline trimming cut 7 bases from V and 7 bases from J; bases unmatched to any gene: 9. The CDR3 loop spans 15 amino acids. The germline CDR1 and CDR2 sequences are LGHDT and YNNKEL (reference sequence). As DNA, the CDR3 is TGTGCCAGCACCTGGGGGACAGGGGGGGTGAATGAGCAGTTCTTC. Its protein is CASTWGTGGVNEQFF.

The sample holds many counts of this clonotype. The chain carries TRBV15 and TRBJ1-2; unclear D gene. CDR3 length equals 14 residues. CDR1 and CDR2 from the germline V gene are LNHNV and YYDKDF (reference sequence). V was trimmed by 1 base and J by 7 bases, leaving 13 bases between them. The CDR3 nucleotides read TGTGCCACCAGCAGAGGCGGTGGAGAGGCTGGCTACACCTTC. Its translation: CATSRGGGEAGYTF.

The J gene is TRBJ1-1, the V gene TRBV27; D is undetermined. CDR1 MNHEY and CDR2 SMNVEV come from the germline V gene (reference sequence). The CDR3 is 13 residues long. Trimming shortened V by 7 bases and J by 4 bases, and 13 bases separated the two germline ends. CDR3 coding DNA: TGTGCCAGCAAGTGGGCGCGGAGCACTGAAGCTTTCTTT. Amino acid sequence: CASKWARSTEAFF.

This clonotype was observed at least ten times. The chain combines TRBV11-2 with TRBJ2-1; 8 bases match TRBD2. Trimming cost V 3 bases and J 7 bases; bases outside gene matches: 5. The CDR3 runs 14 residues. Germline values: CDR1 SGHAT, CDR2 FQNNGV. CDR3 nucleotide sequence: TGTGCCAGCAGCTTCGGGGGGGCAGGTAATGAGCAGTTCTTC. It yields the protein CASSFGGAGNEQFF.

This clonotype occurred many times. The chain has TRBV10-3 and TRBJ2-7; no clear D. This CDR3 is 14 amino acids long. Deletions cut 6 bases from V and 1 base from J, with 13 bases between. Germline CDR1 ENHRY, CDR2 SYGVKD. CDR3 DNA: TGTGCCATCAGCGGCCCTCTCCCATCCTACGAGCAGTACTTC. Translation gives CAISGPLPSYEQYF.

Note on this clonotype: A read error may be the cause here, since a much bigger clone is one base away. The J gene is TRBJ2-7, the V gene TRBV20-1; 7 bases map to TRBD1. The ends lost 6 bases at V and 5 bases at J; junction bases unmatched: 7. Germline assignment: CDR1 DFQATT and CDR2 SNEGSKA (reference sequence). CDR3 length: 12 residues. CDR3 bases: TGCAGTGCCGCCGGGACAGTGAACGAGCAGTACTTC. This gives the protein CSAAGTVNEQYF.

This clonotype came up many times. The V gene is TRBV29-1, the J gene TRBJ2-1, with D possibly TRBD2 on 5 matching bases. The ends were cut back, 5 bases at V and 4 bases at J, with 9 bases in the middle. CDR3 length equals 12 residues. The germline V gene has CDR1 SQVTM and CDR2 ANQGSEA. CDR3 sequence reads: CSVIGVYNEQFF. CDR3 in DNA: TGCAGCGTTATCGGGGTTTACAATGAGCAGTTCTTC.

This clonotype was observed at least ten times. V usage is TRBV5-1 and J usage is TRBJ1-5, with D possibly being TRBD1 (5 bases). CDR3 size: 15 residues. V dropped 3 bases and J dropped 8 bases, with 18 bases sitting between them. Germline assignment: CDR1 SGHRS and CDR2 YFSETQ. In DNA form, the CDR3 reads TGCGCCAGCAGCTGGGAACCAGGGCCTGGAGAGCCCCAGCATTTT. Amino acids: CASSWEPGPGEPQHF.

This chain links TRBV29-1 with TRBJ2-5; D is possibly TRBD1 (6 bases). V was cut by 6 bases and J by 5 bases, with 13 bases left in between. The germline V gene encodes CDR1 SQVTM and CDR2 ANQGSEA. CDR3 size: 12 residues. The CDR3 reads CSVTGPRETQYF. The CDR3 DNA sequence: TGCAGCGTAACAGGGCCACGTGAGACCCAGTACTTC. The full variable domain, with the rest looked up from reference TRBV29-1 and TRBJ2-5, is SAVISQKPSRDICQRGTSLTIQCQVDSQVTMMFWYRQQPGQSLTLIATANQGSEATYESGFVIDKFPISRPNLTFSTLTVSNMSPEDSSIYLCSVTGPRETQYFGPGTRLLVL.

This clonotype has ten or more counts. V is TRBV6-2 or TRBV6-3 and J is TRBJ2-5, with D maybe TRBD2 (7 bases). Between the trimmed V and J ends, which lost 7 bases and 2 bases, there was a span of 20 bases. The V gene's germline CDR1 is MNHEY and CDR2 SVGEGT. The CDR3 has 16 amino acids. DNA for the CDR3: TGTGCCAGCATCCCGGAGGAGGGGGGGCCTCAAGAGACCCAGTACTTC. Residues: CASIPEEGGPQETQYF.

V gene TRBV6-6 combines with J gene TRBJ2-3; 7 bases are a match to TRBD1. The V and J ends lost 8 bases and 6 bases, in that order; junction bases with no gene match: 11. The CDR3 totals 14 residues. CDR1 MNHNY and CDR2 SVGAGI come from the germline V gene (reference sequence). This chain's CDR3 is CASSGQGDRDTQYF. In DNA form, the CDR3 reads TGTGCCAGCTCGGGTCAGGGGGACCGGGATACGCAGTATTTT.

This clonotype was detected ten times or more. The chain carries TRBV10-1 and TRBJ2-5; D possibly corresponds to TRBD2 (6 bases). Trimming pared 0 bases from V and 5 bases from J, leaving 13 bases between. CDR1 is WNHNN, CDR2 SYGVQD, per germline (reference sequence). The CDR3 totals 15 residues. The CDR3 spells CASSESTGGTETQYF. The CDR3 DNA follows: TGCGCCAGCAGTGAGTCGACCGGAGGGACCGAGACCCAGTACTTC.

The chain couples TRBV10-3 to TRBJ2-1; D gene unclear. The ends were cut back, 5 bases at V and 1 base at J, with 9 bases in the middle. In germline, CDR1 is ENHRY, CDR2 SYGVKD. The CDR3 spans 14 residues. CDR3 coding DNA: TGTGCCATCAGTCAGCTGGGGTCCTACAATGAGCAGTTCTTC. Protein product: CAISQLGSYNEQFF.

This clonotype occurred many times. This chain links TRBV4-1 with TRBJ2-2; tentatively, D is TRBD1 (5 bases). Trimming cost V 4 bases and J 5 bases, with 11 bases left between them. CDR1 is MGHRA and CDR2 is YSYEKL in the germline V gene. The CDR3 runs 14 residues. DNA of the CDR3: TGCGCCAGCAGCCCCTCCCCAGGGACCGGGGAGCTGTTTTTT. This sequence encodes CASSPSPGTGELFF.

This clonotype was seen at least ten times. This chain links TRBV5-1 with TRBJ2-1; D might be TRBD1 (6 bases). Trimming cost V 2 bases and J 8 bases, with 11 bases left between them. The CDR3 is 13 residues long. Germline V gene data show CDR1 as SGHRS and CDR2 as YFSETQ. The CDR3 sequence: CASSFGGRDEQFF. CDR3 in DNA: TGCGCCAGCAGCTTTGGGGGCAGGGATGAGCAGTTCTTC.

This clonotype appeared once. This chain joins TRBV5-5 and TRBJ2-7; the D gene is possibly TRBD1 (6 bases). V shed 4 bases and J shed 2 bases, with 10 bases lying between them. This CDR3 is built from 13 residues. The V gene's germline CDR1 is SGHKS and CDR2 YYEKEE (reference sequence). The CDR3 sequence: CASSQAGAYEQYF. CDR3 DNA sequence: TGTGCCAGCAGCCAGGCAGGGGCCTACGAGCAGTACTTC.

This clonotype was counted ten times or more. The chain has TRBV13 and TRBJ1-2; no firm D call. The V and J ends lost 3 bases and 6 bases respectively, with 20 bases between them. Germline CDR1 reads PRHDT; CDR2 reads FYEKMQ (reference sequence). This CDR3 is 16 amino acids long. CDR3 region: CASSLFVTAPRDGYTF. CDR3 in DNA: TGTGCCAGCAGCTTGTTCGTTACAGCCCCAAGGGATGGCTACACCTTC.

In this sample, this clonotype turned up many times. The V gene is TRBV3-1, the J gene TRBJ2-1; 9 positions match TRBD2. Germline V CDR1 and CDR2: LGHDT, YNNKEL (reference sequence). The trim removed 1 base at V and 6 bases at J, leaving 1 base unmatched. The CDR3 totals 14 residues. The CDR3 sequence is CASSQGGGANEQFF. The DNA for the CDR3 is TGTGCCAGCAGCCAAGGCGGGGGGGCCAATGAGCAGTTCTTC.

This clonotype was detected ten times or more. The chain links TRBV5-1 to TRBJ2-5; the D gene is possibly TRBD2 (6 bases). Germline CDR1 is SGHRS and CDR2 is YFSETQ. The CDR3 covers 13 residues. V lost 7 bases and J 1 base, leaving 11 bases between the germline ends. CDR3 sequence: CASGAGTQETQYF. CDR3 sequence (DNA): TGCGCCAGCGGGGCGGGAACCCAAGAGACCCAGTACTTC.

This clonotype came up many times. The chain recombines TRBV24-1 with TRBJ2-2; D may be TRBD1 or TRBD2 (5 bases each). V lost 5 bases and J 3 bases, leaving 18 bases between the germline ends. The CDR3 runs to 17 residues. Germline CDR1 reads KGHDR; CDR2 reads SFDVKD. The CDR3 protein is CATSGYSRGGYTGELFF. The DNA of the CDR3 is TGTGCCACCAGTGGCTATTCAAGGGGCGGGTACACCGGGGAGCTGTTTTTT.

For this clonotype: Sequence at one end of the junction differs from germline and may be a read error. The chain links TRBV7-8 to TRBJ1-5; D perhaps matches TRBD1 (5 bases). The CDR3 extends over 15 amino acids. Germline V CDR1 and CDR2: SGHVS, FQNEAQ. CDR3 bases: TGTGCCAGCAGCGTGACAGCGGTAGGCAATCAGACCCAGAATTTT. Protein: CASSVTAVGNQTQNF.

Comments on this clonotype: The conserved phenylalanine or tryptophan normally closing the CDR3 is absent here, so this likely arose from a read error. The chain carries TRBV10-3 and TRBJ2-3, with a weak D call TRBD2 (5 bases). This CDR3 spans 14 amino acids. Trimming stripped 1 base from V and 2 bases from J, with 7 bases between. The V gene's germline CDR1 is ENHRY and CDR2 SYGVKD. The chain's CDR3 is CAISEYGVTDTQYC. As DNA, the CDR3 is TGTGCCATCAGTGAGTACGGGGTCACAGATACGCAGTATTGT.